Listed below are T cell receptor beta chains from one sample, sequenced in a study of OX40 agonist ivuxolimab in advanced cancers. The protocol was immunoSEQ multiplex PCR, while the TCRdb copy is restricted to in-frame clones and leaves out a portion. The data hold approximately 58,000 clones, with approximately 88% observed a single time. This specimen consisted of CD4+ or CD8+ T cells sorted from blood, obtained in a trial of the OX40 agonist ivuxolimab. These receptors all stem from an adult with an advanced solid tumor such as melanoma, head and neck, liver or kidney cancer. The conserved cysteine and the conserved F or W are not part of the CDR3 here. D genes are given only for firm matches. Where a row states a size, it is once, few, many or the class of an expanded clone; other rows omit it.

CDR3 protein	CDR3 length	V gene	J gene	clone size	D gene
ASSHPPETGDMKNCF	15	TRBV7-9	TRBJ1-4	once	.
ASSGTTRELF	10	TRBV28	TRBJ2-2	.	.
ATSRDQGQLYGYT	13	TRBV15	TRBJ1-2	.	TRBD1
ASSSFRGVTEAF	12	TRBV28	TRBJ1-1	.	TRBD1
ASSHGFGGSTDTQY	14	TRBV6-6	TRBJ2-3	.	.
SVFLGGSYEQY	11	TRBV29-1	TRBJ2-7	.	.
ASSSDYEQY	9	TRBV28	TRBJ2-7	medium-sized	.
ASSLSWTRNTGELF	14	TRBV7-2	TRBJ2-2	once	TRBD2
ASSLVAGGPIASYNEQF	17	TRBV7-2	TRBJ2-1	.	TRBD2
ASSEALGQGTFEAF	14	TRBV6-1	TRBJ1-1	.	TRBD1
ASSLQGDEQF	10	TRBV7-9	TRBJ2-1	.	TRBD1
ASSGGWRGSPLH	12	TRBV10-1	TRBJ1-6	.	.
ASSRMGEAF	9	TRBV19	TRBJ1-1	.	.
ASSEAGQDFQPQH	13	TRBV2	TRBJ1-5	.	.
ASSGPGRDGYNEQF	14	TRBV25-1	TRBJ2-1	once	.
ASSLRDSYNEQF	12	TRBV11-2	TRBJ2-1	.	TRBD1